This T cell receptor beta chain was obtained from a study of blood T cell repertoires in COVID-19. V was trimmed by 4 bases and J by 5 bases, leaving 12 bases between them. The CDR3 length is 14 residues. Germline-derived CDR1 and CDR2 are SGDLS and YYNGEE. The repertoire was sequenced with immunoSEQ multiplex PCR; TCRdb's copy has only in-frame clones and lacks some. The sample yields 400,000 to 550,000 clones, around 90% seen once. Participants spanned ages about 18 to 100 years and resided in 20 to 25 US areas. Researchers sorted participants into cohorts using their self-reported clinical history.

The material sequenced was PBMCs or T cells enriched from blood (not recorded which). This TCR came from a woman younger than 30 with acute COVID-19. The V gene is TRBV9, the J gene TRBJ2-2, with a weak D call TRBD2 (6 bases). The CDR3 DNA reads as TGTGCCAGCAGCCCGGGGCGGGAAACCGGGGAGCTGTTTTTT. Protein product: CASSPGRETGELFF.